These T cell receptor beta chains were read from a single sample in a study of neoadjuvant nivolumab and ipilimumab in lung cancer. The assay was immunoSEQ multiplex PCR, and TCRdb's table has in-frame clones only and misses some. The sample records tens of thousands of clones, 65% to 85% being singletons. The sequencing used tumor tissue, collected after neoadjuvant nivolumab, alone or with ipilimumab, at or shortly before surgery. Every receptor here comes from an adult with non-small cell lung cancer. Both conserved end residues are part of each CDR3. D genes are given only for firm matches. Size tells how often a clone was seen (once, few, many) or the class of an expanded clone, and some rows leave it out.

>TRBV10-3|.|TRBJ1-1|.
CAISEGGEAFF
TGTGCCATCAGTGAAGGAGGGGAAGCTTTCTTT
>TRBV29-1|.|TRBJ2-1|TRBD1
CSVEGQGYNEQFF
TGCAGCGTTGAGGGACAGGGGTACAATGAGCAGTTCTTC
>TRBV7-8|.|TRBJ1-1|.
CASSLGGGLLLNTEAFF
TGTGCCAGCAGCTTAGGAGGGGGGCTTCTGCTGAACACTGAAGCTTTCTTT
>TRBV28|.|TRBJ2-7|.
CASSFAGYEQYF
TGTGCCAGCAGTTTTGCCGGCTACGAGCAGTACTTC
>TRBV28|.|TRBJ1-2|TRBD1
CASSRQGFYGYTF
TGTGCCAGCAGTCGACAGGGGTTCTATGGCTACACCTTC
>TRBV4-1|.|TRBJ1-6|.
CASSQPRDGEGSPLHF
TGCGCCAGCAGCCAACCTAGGGACGGGGAAGGGTCACCCCTCCACTTT
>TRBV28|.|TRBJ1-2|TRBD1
CASRSGQGVYYGYTF
TGTGCCAGCAGGTCGGGACAGGGGGTATACTATGGCTACACCTTC
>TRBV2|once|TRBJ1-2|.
CASSTGSSYGYTF
TGTGCCAGCAGTACAGGGAGTAGCTATGGCTACACCTTC
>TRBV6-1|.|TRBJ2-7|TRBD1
CASSEEGTDPYEQYF
TGTGCCAGCAGTGAAGAAGGGACAGACCCCTACGAGCAGTACTTC
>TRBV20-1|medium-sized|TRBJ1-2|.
CSWGSGYTF
TGCAGTTGGGGGTCTGGCTACACCTTC
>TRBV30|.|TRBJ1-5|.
CAWGRDKRKALGQPQHF
TGTGCCTGGGGCAGAGACAAACGTAAGGCACTCGGTCAGCCCCAGCATTTT
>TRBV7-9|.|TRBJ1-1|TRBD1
CASSLEIDRVNF
TGTGCCAGCAGCTTAGAAATCGACAGGGTAAACTTT
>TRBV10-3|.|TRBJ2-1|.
CAISERGGSSYNEQFF
TGTGCCATCAGTGAGAGGGGGGGATCCTCCTACAATGAGCAGTTCTTC
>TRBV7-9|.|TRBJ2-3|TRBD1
CASSRPGQGDADTQYF
TGTGCCAGCAGCCGACCGGGACAGGGGGACGCAGATACGCAGTATTTT
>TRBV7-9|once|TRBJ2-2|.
CASSPSGAHTGELFF
TGTGCCAGCAGCCCCTCAGGGGCCCACACCGGGGAGCTGTTTTTT
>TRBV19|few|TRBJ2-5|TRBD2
CASSILLAPQETQYF
TGTGCCAGTAGTATTTTACTAGCGCCCCAAGAGACCCAGTACTTC
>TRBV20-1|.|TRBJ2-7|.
CSARGLDEQYF
TGCAGTGCTAGAGGTTTGGACGAGCAGTACTTC
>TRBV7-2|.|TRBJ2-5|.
CASSLALLTQETQYF
TGTGCCAGCAGCTTAGCCCTACTAACCCAAGAGACCCAGTACTTC
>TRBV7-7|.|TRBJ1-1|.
CAVSTLEAFF
TGTGCAGTCTCCACCCTTGAAGCTTTCTTT
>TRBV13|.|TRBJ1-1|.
CASSTGTMNTEAFF
TGTGCCAGCAGCACAGGGACAATGAACACTGAAGCTTTCTTT
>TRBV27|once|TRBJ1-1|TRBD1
CASSLTGIYTEAFF
TGTGCCAGCAGTTTGACAGGGATTTACACTGAAGCTTTCTTT
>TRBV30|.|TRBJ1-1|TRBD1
CAWISWTGNTEAFF
TGTGCCTGGATCTCCTGGACAGGCAACACTGAAGCTTTCTTT
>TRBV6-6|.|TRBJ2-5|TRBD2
CASSFLAGGNQETQYF
TGTGCCAGCAGTTTCCTAGCGGGGGGGAACCAAGAGACCCAGTACTTC
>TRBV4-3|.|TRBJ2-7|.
CASSQAQGYYEQYF
TGCGCCAGCAGCCAAGCGCAGGGGTACTACGAGCAGTACTTC
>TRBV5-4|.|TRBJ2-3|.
CASSLPGTALFDTQYF
TGTGCCAGCAGTCTGCCAGGGACGGCCTTATTCGATACGCAGTATTTT
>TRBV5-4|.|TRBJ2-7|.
CASSLGGTDHSYEQYF
TGTGCCAGCAGCTTGGGGGGGACGGATCACTCCTACGAGCAGTACTTC
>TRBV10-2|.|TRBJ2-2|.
CASTLETGELFF
TGCGCCAGCACATTAGAAACCGGGGAGCTGTTTTTT
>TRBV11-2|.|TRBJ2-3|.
CASSLGIAQYF
TGTGCCAGCAGCTTAGGGATTGCGCAGTATTTT
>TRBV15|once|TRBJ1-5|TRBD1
CATSRKASGTGNQPQHF
TGTGCCACCAGCAGAAAAGCATCCGGGACAGGTAATCAGCCCCAGCATTTT
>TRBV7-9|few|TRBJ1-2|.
CASSLGGSYGYTF
TGTGCCAGCAGCTTAGGTGGGAGCTATGGCTACACCTTC
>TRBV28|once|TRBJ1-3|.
CASGSQGHTIYF
TGTGCCAGCGGATCTCAAGGACACACCATATATTTT
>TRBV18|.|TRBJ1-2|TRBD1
CASSPGTGYGYTF
TGTGCCAGCTCACCAGGGACAGGGTATGGCTACACCTTC
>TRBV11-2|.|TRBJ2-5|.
CASSLEILVTQYF
TGTGCCAGCAGCTTAGAGATTTTAGTGACCCAGTACTTC
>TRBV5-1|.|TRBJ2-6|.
CASSEGTTLSGANVLTF
TGCGCCAGCAGTGAAGGGACCACTCTCTCTGGGGCCAACGTCCTGACTTTC
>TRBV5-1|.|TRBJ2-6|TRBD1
CASSLGDRPSSGANVLTF
TGCGCCAGCAGCTTGGGGGACAGGCCCAGCTCTGGGGCCAACGTCCTGACTTTC
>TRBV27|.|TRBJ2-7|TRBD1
CASSRGTGLYEQYF
TGTGCCAGCAGTAGAGGGACAGGACTCTACGAGCAGTACTTC
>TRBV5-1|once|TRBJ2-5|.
CASRRDGGVQETQYF
TGCGCCAGCAGAAGAGATGGGGGAGTCCAAGAGACCCAGTACTTC
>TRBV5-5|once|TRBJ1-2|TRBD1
CASSLEGQGVGNTF
TGTGCCAGCAGCTTGGAGGGACAGGGGGTCGGCAACACCTTC